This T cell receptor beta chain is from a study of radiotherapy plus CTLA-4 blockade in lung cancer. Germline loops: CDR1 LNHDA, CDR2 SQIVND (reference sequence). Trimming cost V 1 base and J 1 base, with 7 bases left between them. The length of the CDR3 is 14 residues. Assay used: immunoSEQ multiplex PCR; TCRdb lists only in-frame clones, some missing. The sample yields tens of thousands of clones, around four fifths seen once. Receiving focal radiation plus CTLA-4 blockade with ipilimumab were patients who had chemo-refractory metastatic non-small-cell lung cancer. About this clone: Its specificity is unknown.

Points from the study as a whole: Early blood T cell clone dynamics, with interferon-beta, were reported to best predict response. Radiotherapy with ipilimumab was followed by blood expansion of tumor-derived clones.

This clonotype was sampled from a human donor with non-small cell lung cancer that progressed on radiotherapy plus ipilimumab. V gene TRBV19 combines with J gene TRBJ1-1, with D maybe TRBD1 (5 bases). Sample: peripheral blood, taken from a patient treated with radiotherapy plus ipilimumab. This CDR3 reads CASSIVDTNTEAFF. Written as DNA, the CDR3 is TGTGCCAGTAGTATAGTGGACACGAACACTGAAGCTTTCTTT.